These 18 T cell receptor beta chains came from one sample sequenced in a study of T-cell reconstitution after alpha-beta-depleted transplantation in children. Unique molecular identifiers were incorporated into the prepared TCRbeta library. From the PCR reads, TCRdb called clonotypes with MiXCR, one entry per CDR3 protein. The table has around 680,000 distinct CDR3 sequences, roughly 15% seen once. Sequenced material: PBMCs from the stem cell graft donor, taken from the stem cell graft. Receptor source: a human donor who donated a stem cell graft to a child with acute myeloid leukemia.

This clonotype was detected ten times or more. The chain carries TRBV20-1 and TRBJ2-1; D tentatively fits TRBD1 or TRBD2 (6 bases each). Trimming removed 1 base at V and 3 bases at J, with 10 bases between. The germline gives CDR1 DFQATT, CDR2 SNEGSKA (reference sequence). The CDR3 is 14 amino acids. CDR3: CSARVRGLYNEQFF. The CDR3, as DNA: TGCAGTGCTAGAGTTCGGGGGCTCTACAATGAGCAGTTCTTC.

The gene calls are TRBV7-2 and TRBJ2-3; D gene ambiguous. Trimming removed 3 bases from V and 2 bases from J, with 6 bases in between. The CDR3 has 13 residues. Germline-derived CDR1 and CDR2 are SGHTA and FQGNSA. CDR3 region: CASSLIYTDTQYF. As DNA, the CDR3 is TGTGCCAGCAGCTTGATTTACACAGATACGCAGTATTTT.

This clonotype was seen repeatedly, ten times or more. The V call is TRBV7-2, the J call TRBJ2-7, with D possibly matching TRBD2 (6 bases). The CDR3 sequence is 14 residues long. V was shortened by 4 bases and J by 6 bases, with 16 bases between the two germline ends. The germline V gene encodes CDR1 SGHTA and CDR2 FQGNSA. In DNA, the CDR3 is TGTGCCAGCAGCTCGATCTACGGGGGAGGCGAGCAGTACGTC. Translation: CASSSIYGGGEQYV.

This clonotype has ten or more counts. CDR3 region: CASSGVQNANTGELFF. For the CDR3, the DNA is TGTGCCAGCAGTGGGGTCCAGAACGCGAACACCGGGGAGCTGTTTTTT. The chain couples TRBV5-6 to TRBJ2-2; D gene ambiguous. The V gene's germline CDR1 is SGHDT and CDR2 YYEEEE. The CDR3 extends over 16 amino acids. The ends were cut back, 5 bases at V and 0 bases at J, with 14 bases in the middle. Combining the CDR3 with reference TRBV5-6 and TRBJ2-2 gives the whole variable domain DAGVTQSPTHLIKTRGQQVTLRCSPKSGHDTVSWYQQALGQGPQFIFQYYEEEERQRGNFPDRFSGHQFPNYSSELNVNALLLGDSALYLCASSGVQNANTGELFFGEGSRLTVL.

This clonotype was seen many times. The chain uses TRBV29-1 and TRBJ1-1; D gene ambiguous. The ends were cut back, 7 bases at V and 1 base at J, with 13 bases in the middle. The CDR3 loop spans 13 amino acids. Per germline, CDR1 SQVTM and CDR2 ANQGSEA. The CDR3 here is CSACKSPNTEAFF. In DNA, the CDR3 is TGCAGCGCCTGCAAGTCGCCGAACACTGAAGCTTTCTTT.

There are many counts of this clonotype. This rearrangement joins TRBV6-5 to TRBJ2-7; a possible D gene is TRBD1 (6 bases). This CDR3 is built from 14 residues. Trimming removed 2 bases at V and 5 bases at J, with 13 bases between. Germline V lookup: CDR1 MNHEY, CDR2 SVGAGI. CDR3 in amino acids: CASSYGHRANEQYF. The CDR3 DNA sequence: TGTGCCAGCAGTTACGGTCACAGGGCCAACGAGCAGTACTTC.

This clonotype has at least ten counts. CDR3 nucleotides: TGCAGCGTTCGAGATGCTAGCACAGATACGCAGTATTTT. The encoded protein is CSVRDASTDTQYF. The chain couples TRBV29-1 to TRBJ2-3; D not certain. This CDR3 is built from 13 residues. V was shortened by 5 bases and J by 0 bases, with 9 bases between the two germline ends. CDR1 and CDR2 (germline): SQVTM, ANQGSEA.

The genes are TRBV25-1 and TRBJ2-7; 7 bases are a match to TRBD1. The germline gives CDR1 MGHDK, CDR2 SYGVNS. The CDR3 runs to 11 residues. The J segment lost 9 bases and the V segment lost 8 bases, leaving 7 bases of the junction unmatched. Here the CDR3 reads CASPTGEGQYV. In nucleotides, the CDR3 is TGTGCCAGCCCCACAGGGGAAGGGCAGTACGTC.

This clonotype was counted between two and nine times. The chain joins TRBV10-1 to TRBJ2-1; D not resolved. The V gene's germline CDR1 is WNHNN and CDR2 SYGVQD (reference sequence). The ends were cut back, 0 bases at V and 6 bases at J, with 6 bases in the middle. The CDR3 runs 13 residues. The CDR3 coding sequence is TGCGCCAGCAGTGAGTCGGTTCGCAATGAGCAGTTCTTC. This encodes CASSESVRNEQFF.

The V gene is TRBV7-2, the J gene TRBJ1-1, with 9 bases aligning to TRBD1. The CDR3 contains 13 residues. Per germline, CDR1 SGHTA and CDR2 FQGNSA. Germline trimming cut 1 base from V and 8 bases from J; bases unmatched to any gene: 2. The CDR3 here is CASSLVTGGEAFF. Here the CDR3 DNA reads TGTGCCAGCAGCTTAGTGACAGGGGGGGAAGCTTTCTTT.

In its sample, this clonotype was seen a few times. V usage is TRBV30 and J usage is TRBJ1-1; 9 bases line up with TRBD1. V was clipped by 1 base and J by 3 bases; unmatched bases: 3. CDR3 length: 14 residues. The germline V gene has CDR1 GTSNPN and CDR2 SVGIG (reference sequence). The CDR3 region has the DNA TGTGCCTGGAGTGGGAGACAGGGGGACACTGAAGCTTTCTTT. Translating gives CAWSGRQGDTEAFF.

This clonotype occurred a few times. The J gene is TRBJ1-3, the V gene TRBV7-2; TRBD1 might be the D (5 bases). The CDR3 is 14 residues long. In germline, CDR1 is SGHTA, CDR2 FQGNSA. Trimming took off 3 bases at V and 0 bases at J, with 6 bases between the two ends. In nucleotides, the CDR3 is TGTGCCAGCAGCTTTGACAGCTCTGGAAACACCATATATTTT. It specifies CASSFDSSGNTIYF.

The chain combines TRBV12-3 or TRBV12-4 with TRBJ2-5; a possible D gene is TRBD2 (7 bases). Trimming left V 6 bases short and J 5 bases short, with 16 bases between. The CDR3 totals 14 residues. Here the CDR3 DNA reads TGTGCCAGCAGAGTGGGGGGGGGCCTGGAGACCCAGTACTTC. Translating gives CASRVGGGLETQYF.

This chain connects TRBV27 to TRBJ2-7; 10 bases map to TRBD1. In germline, CDR1 is MNHEY, CDR2 SMNVEV (reference sequence). The CDR3 is 16 amino acids. Trimming cost V 4 bases and J 0 bases; bases outside gene matches: 6. CDR3 bases: TGTGCCAGCAGTTCCCCGGGACAGGGGAGCTCCTACGAGCAGTACTTC. It specifies CASSSPGQGSSYEQYF.

V is TRBV5-6 and J is TRBJ2-7; 8 bases agree with TRBD1. V shed 2 bases and J 2 bases; nucleotides not matched to a gene: 12. CDR1 is SGHDT, CDR2 YYEEEE, per germline. This CDR3 spans 17 amino acids. The CDR3, as DNA: TGTGCCAGCAGCTTCGGGATGGGACAGGTTATCCCCTACGAGCAGTACTTC. Translation: CASSFGMGQVIPYEQYF.

This clonotype was counted ten times or more. The V call is TRBV5-5, the J call TRBJ2-7; 8 positions match TRBD1. Germline V lookup: CDR1 SGHKS, CDR2 YYEKEE (reference sequence). Trimming took 1 base from V and 3 from J; bases not matched to a gene: 6. The CDR3 totals 15 residues. The CDR3 coding sequence is TGTGCCAGCAGCTTGCAGACAGGGGAGTACTACGAGCAGTACTTC. Residues: CASSLQTGEYYEQYF.

Concerning this clonotype: A much larger clone lies a single base off, so this may be a read error. The chain employs TRBV20-1 and TRBJ2-5; 9 bases line up with TRBD2. The CDR3 sequence is 16 residues long. The germline V gene has CDR1 DFQATT and CDR2 SNEGSKA (reference sequence). V lost 5 bases to trimming and J lost 5 bases; unmatched junction nucleotides: 15. The CDR3 DNA follows: TGCAGTGCTGGAATATCTCTAGCGGGAAGGTGGGAGACCCAGTACTTC. Amino acid sequence: CSAGISLAGRWETQYF.

The rearrangement uses TRBV5-5 and TRBJ2-7; a possible D gene is TRBD1 (6 bases). This CDR3 is 12 amino acids long. The germline V gene encodes CDR1 SGHKS and CDR2 YYEKEE (reference sequence). V dropped 2 bases and J dropped 6 bases, with 9 bases sitting between them. This CDR3 is CASSFTGPEQYF. The CDR3 DNA sequence: TGTGCCAGCAGCTTTACAGGGCCCGAGCAGTACTTC. Together with reference TRBV5-5 and TRBJ2-7, the CDR3 gives the full variable domain: DAGVTQSPTHLIKTRGQQVTLRCSPISGHKSVSWYQQVLGQGPQFIFQYYEKEERGRGNFPDRFSARQFPNYSSELNVNALLLGDSALYLCASSFTGPEQYFGPGTRLTVT.